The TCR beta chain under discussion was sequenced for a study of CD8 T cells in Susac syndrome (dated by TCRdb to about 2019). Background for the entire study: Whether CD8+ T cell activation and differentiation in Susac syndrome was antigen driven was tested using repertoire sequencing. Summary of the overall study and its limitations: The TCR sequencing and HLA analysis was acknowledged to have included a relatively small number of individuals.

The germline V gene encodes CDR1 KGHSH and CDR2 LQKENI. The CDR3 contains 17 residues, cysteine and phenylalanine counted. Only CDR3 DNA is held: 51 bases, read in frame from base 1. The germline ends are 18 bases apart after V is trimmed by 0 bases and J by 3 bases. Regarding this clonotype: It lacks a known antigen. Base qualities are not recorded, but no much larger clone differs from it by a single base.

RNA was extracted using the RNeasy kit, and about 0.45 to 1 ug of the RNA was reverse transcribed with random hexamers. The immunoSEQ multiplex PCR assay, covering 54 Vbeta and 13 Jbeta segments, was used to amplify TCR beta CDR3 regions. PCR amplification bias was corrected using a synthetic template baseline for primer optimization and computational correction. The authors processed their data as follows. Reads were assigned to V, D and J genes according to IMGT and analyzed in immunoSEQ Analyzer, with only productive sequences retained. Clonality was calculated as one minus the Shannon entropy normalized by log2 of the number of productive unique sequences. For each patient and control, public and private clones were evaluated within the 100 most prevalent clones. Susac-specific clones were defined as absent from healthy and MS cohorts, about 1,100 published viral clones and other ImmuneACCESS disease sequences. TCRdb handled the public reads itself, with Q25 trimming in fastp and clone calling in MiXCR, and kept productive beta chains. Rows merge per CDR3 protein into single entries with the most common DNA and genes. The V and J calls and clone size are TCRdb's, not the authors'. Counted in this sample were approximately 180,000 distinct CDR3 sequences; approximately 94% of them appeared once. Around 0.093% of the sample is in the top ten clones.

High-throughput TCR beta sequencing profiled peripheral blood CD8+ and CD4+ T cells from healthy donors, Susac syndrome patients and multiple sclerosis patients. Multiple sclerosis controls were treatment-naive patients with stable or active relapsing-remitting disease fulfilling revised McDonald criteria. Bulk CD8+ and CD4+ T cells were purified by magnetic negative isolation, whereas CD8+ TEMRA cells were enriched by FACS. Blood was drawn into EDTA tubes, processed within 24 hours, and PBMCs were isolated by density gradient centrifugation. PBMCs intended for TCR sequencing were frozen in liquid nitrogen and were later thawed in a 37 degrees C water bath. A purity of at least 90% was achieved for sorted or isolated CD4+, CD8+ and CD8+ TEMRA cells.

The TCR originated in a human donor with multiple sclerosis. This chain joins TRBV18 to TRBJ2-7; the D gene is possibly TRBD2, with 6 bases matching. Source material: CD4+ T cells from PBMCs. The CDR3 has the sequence CASSPPSGAFGSYEQYF. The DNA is TGTGCCAGCTCACCACCATCCGGGGCATTCGGGAGCTACGAGCAGTACTTC.